The T cell receptor (beta chain) under discussion was sequenced for a study of control samples from healthy donors and cancer patients. Generated by immunoSEQ multiplex PCR, the TCRdb table keeps only in-frame clones and is missing some. The data contain over 100,000 clones, roughly nine tenths of them singletons. Per germline, CDR1 SGHNT and CDR2 YENEEA. The J segment lost 5 bases and the V segment lost 5 bases, leaving 9 bases of the junction unmatched. This CDR3 contains 15 residues. Sequencing used blood. The chain combines TRBV11-3 with TRBJ1-1; 9 positions match TRBD1. This clonotype was sampled from a woman under 30 in good health. CDR3 nucleotide sequence: TGTGCCAGCAGCCCTGGGACAGGGAAGAATACTGAAGCTTTCTTT. Amino acids: CASSPGTGKNTEAFF. Together with reference TRBV11-3 and TRBJ1-1, the CDR3 gives the full variable domain: EAGVVQSPRYKIIEKKQPVAFWCNPISGHNTLYWYLQNLGQGPELLIRYENEEAVDDSQLPKDRFSAERLKGVDSTLKIQPAELGDSAVYLCASSPGTGKNTEAFFGQGTRLTVV.